The 18 T cell receptor beta chains below all came from one sample that was sequenced in a study of T cell responses to AZD1222 COVID-19 vaccine (dated by TCRdb to the early 2020s). The time point label of this sample denotes: about 28 days (+/-7) after the second vaccine dose. Library prep was done by the immunoSEQ multiplex PCR assay. TCRdb's version of the immuneACCESS table is confined to in-frame rearrangements and falls short of the full clone set. An unresolved V gene accounts for under half of the shortfall where checked; the remainder is of unknown origin. The sample profile shows approximately 120,000 clones; roughly 82% of them were found once. Together, the top ten hold about 28% of the sample. The sample here was peripheral blood, taken 28 days after the second AZD1222 dose. The receptors come from an adult who received the AZD1222 COVID-19 vaccine.

This chain links TRBV14 with TRBJ2-3; no firm D call. V gave up 0 bases and J gave up 5 bases, with 6 bases separating them. The CDR3 has 13 residues. Germline assignment: CDR1 SGHDN and CDR2 FVKESK. The CDR3: CASSQDNGDTQYF. Here the CDR3 DNA reads TGTGCCAGCAGCCAAGATAACGGAGATACGCAGTATTTT.

The CDR3 nucleotides are TGCGCCAGCGCCCTCGCAGATACGCAGTATTTT. Its protein product is CASALADTQYF. The rearrangement links TRBV5-1 to TRBJ2-3; D gene unclear. The V gene lost 7 bases and the J gene lost 4 bases, with 7 bases spanning the gap. Germline V gene sequence: CDR1 SGHRS, CDR2 YFSETQ. The CDR3 loop spans 11 amino acids.

The J gene is TRBJ1-1, the V gene TRBV5-1; 7 nucleotides align to TRBD1. The CDR3 length is 16 residues. Per germline, CDR1 SGHRS and CDR2 YFSETQ. V shed 0 bases and J 1 base; nucleotides not matched to a gene: 6. CDR3 sequence reads: CASSLAAGGTNTEAFF. In DNA form, the CDR3 reads TGCGCCAGCAGCTTGGCGGCAGGGGGAACGAACACTGAAGCTTTCTTT.

This clone was picked up a small number of times. This chain connects TRBV20-1 to TRBJ1-2, with 7 bases identical to TRBD1. The CDR3 is 11 residues long. J lost 6 bases, V lost 3 bases, and 1 base had no gene match. Germline V gene lookup returns CDR1 DFQATT and CDR2 SNEGSKA (reference sequence). DNA of the CDR3: TGCAGTGCTAGTAGGGGGCATGGCTACACCTTC. Its protein product is CSASRGHGYTF.

The chain employs TRBV5-1 and TRBJ2-7; 7 nucleotides line up with TRBD2. The CDR3 runs to 16 residues. Germline trimming cut 4 bases from V and 3 bases from J; bases unmatched to any gene: 13. Germline V gene data show CDR1 as SGHRS and CDR2 as YFSETQ. In DNA, the CDR3 is TGCGCCAGCAGCCCCTTTGGACTAGGGACGAACTACGAGCAGTACTTC. Amino acids: CASSPFGLGTNYEQYF.

This chain joins TRBV10-3 and TRBJ1-2, with 9 bases aligning to TRBD1. Germline CDR1 ENHRY, CDR2 SYGVKD. CDR3 length: 15 residues. V lost 3 bases, J lost 8 bases, and 10 bases stayed unmatched. CDR3: CAISDGPGQGFGYTF. The CDR3 DNA is TGTGCCATCAGTGATGGCCCGGGACAGGGATTCGGCTACACCTTC.

This chain connects TRBV4-1 to TRBJ2-5; a possible D gene is TRBD2 (6 bases). The V gene's germline CDR1 is MGHRA and CDR2 YSYEKL. This CDR3 contains 15 residues. Trimming left V 5 bases short and J 6 bases short, with 19 bases between. The CDR3 loop is CASSEGSVAVQTQYF. The CDR3 DNA reads as TGCGCCAGCAGCGAAGGCTCTGTAGCGGTGCAGACCCAGTACTTC.

V usage is TRBV19 and J usage is TRBJ1-1; no definite D call. The germline CDR1 and CDR2 sequences are LNHDA and SQIVND (reference sequence). This CDR3 comprises 14 residues. With 3 bases removed from V and 4 bases from J, the gap between germline ends came to 12 bases. The CDR3 bases are TGTGCCAGTAGTATGCAGTCTCGGCTCACTGAAGCTTTCTTT. Residues: CASSMQSRLTEAFF. Based on the CDR3 plus reference TRBV19 and TRBJ1-1, the full variable domain is DGGITQSPKYLFRKEGQNVTLSCEQNLNHDAMYWYRQDPGQGLRLIYYSQIVNDFQKGDIAEGYSVSREKKESFPLTVTSAQKNPTAFYLCASSMQSRLTEAFFGQGTRLTVV.

The V gene is TRBV18, the J gene TRBJ1-3, with 7 positions matching TRBD1. The CDR3 length is 16 residues. Germline V gene data show CDR1 as KGHSH and CDR2 as LQKENI. J was trimmed by 0 bases and V by 6 bases; bases with no gene match: 8. The CDR3 loop reads CASSHGQANSGNTIYF. CDR3 DNA sequence: TGTGCCAGCTCGCACGGACAGGCAAACTCTGGAAACACCATATATTTT. Combining the CDR3 with reference TRBV18 and TRBJ1-3 gives the whole variable domain NAGVMQNPRHLVRRRGQEARLRCSPMKGHSHVYWYRQLPEEGLKFMVYLQKENIIDESGMPKERFSAEFPKEGPSILRIQQVVRGDSAAYFCASSHGQANSGNTIYFGEGSWLTVV.

J is TRBJ1-4 and V is TRBV7-9, with D possibly being TRBD1 (6 bases). V was trimmed by 2 bases and J by 8 bases, leaving 12 bases between them. This CDR3 comprises 14 residues. Per germline, CDR1 SEHNR and CDR2 FQNEAQ (reference sequence). Here the CDR3 reads CASSLRGAAEKLFF. Here the CDR3 DNA reads TGTGCCAGCAGCTTACGGGGGGCGGCGGAAAAACTGTTTTTT.

V usage is TRBV7-8 and J usage is TRBJ2-3, with D maybe TRBD2 (7 bases). Trimming left V 4 bases short and J 1 base short, with 18 bases between. The CDR3 has 17 amino acids. Germline CDR1 reads SGHVS; CDR2 reads FQNEAQ. The CDR3 reads CASSSPGAGVGTDTQYF. CDR3 coding DNA: TGTGCCAGCAGCTCCCCGGGGGCGGGGGTGGGCACAGATACGCAGTATTTT.

The sample holds a few counts of this clone. This chain uses TRBV7-2 with TRBJ2-3; TRBD1 agrees at 9 bases. Germline V gene lookup returns CDR1 SGHTA and CDR2 FQGNSA. There are 15 residues in the CDR3. J was trimmed by 2 bases and V by 1 base; bases with no gene match: 1. CDR3 nucleotide sequence: TGTGCCAGCAGCTTAGGGGACAGGGACACAGATACGCAGTATTTT. Translated, it gives CASSLGDRDTDTQYF.

This clone occurred a few times. The rearrangement joins TRBV12-3 or TRBV12-4 to TRBJ1-1, with D hard to call. CDR3 length equals 13 residues. V gave up 8 bases and J gave up 4 bases, with 14 bases separating them. The CDR3 sequence is CASLGRAGTEAFF. CDR3 DNA: TGTGCCAGCTTAGGGAGGGCCGGCACTGAAGCTTTCTTT.

The chain employs TRBV5-1 and TRBJ1-6, with 7 bases that match TRBD1. The germline V gene has CDR1 SGHRS and CDR2 YFSETQ. This CDR3 region has 16 residues. V shed 4 bases, J shed 5 bases, and the junction held 9 bases outside the gene matches. The CDR3 region has the DNA TGCGCCAGCAGCGGAGGCTGGGGGACAGATAATTCACCCCTCCACTTT. Protein: CASSGGWGTDNSPLHF.

The chain joins TRBV5-5 to TRBJ2-6; a weak D match, TRBD2 (5 bases). Germline loops: CDR1 SGHKS, CDR2 YYEKEE (reference sequence). The CDR3 loop spans 16 amino acids. Trimming removed 0 bases at V and 2 bases at J, with 9 bases between. CDR3 nucleotides: TGTGCCAGCAGCTTGGCCTCGGGGACTGGGGCCAACGTCCTGACTTTC. It yields the protein CASSLASGTGANVLTF.

The chain uses TRBV6-5 and TRBJ1-4; D is unclear. Between the trimmed V and J ends, which lost 7 bases and 4 bases, there was a span of 13 bases. This CDR3 has 14 residues. CDR1 is MNHEY and CDR2 is SVGAGI in the germline V gene. For the CDR3, the DNA is TGTGCCAGCATCAGCGCTCACCTTAATGAAAAACTGTTTTTT. Its protein product is CASISAHLNEKLFF.

The chain combines TRBV4-1 with TRBJ2-3, with 8 bases identical to TRBD1. The CDR3 length is 15 residues. V dropped 6 bases and J dropped 0; count of bases not matched to a gene: 5. Germline CDR1 MGHRA, CDR2 YSYEKL. Here the CDR3 reads CASSTGQGSTDTQYF. For the CDR3, the DNA is TGCGCCAGCAGTACCGGACAGGGTAGCACAGATACGCAGTATTTT.

This clone appeared a few times. The rearrangement joins TRBV12-3 or TRBV12-4 to TRBJ2-1; TRBD1 is a possible D gene (7 bases). The CDR3 loop spans 13 amino acids. The V gene lost 6 bases and the J gene lost 7 bases, with 13 bases spanning the gap. The CDR3 protein is CASRAGQYNEQFF. CDR3 in DNA: TGTGCCAGCAGGGCGGGACAGTATAATGAGCAGTTCTTC.